These T cell receptor beta chains were read from a single sample in a study of blood T cell repertoires in COVID-19. Sequencing used immunoSEQ multiplex PCR; TCRdb keeps in-frame clones, though not all of them. The sample records about 65,000 clones, roughly four fifths being singletons. Sequences were obtained from peripheral blood. The receptors here all came from a man older than 75 with acute or convalescent COVID-19. Each CDR3 is given with its conserved first and last residue. The D gene is left open where the match is weak. Some rows mark clone size as missing; the rest say once, few, many or name a class of expanded clone.

cdr3_nt: TGTGCCAGTACTCTCACCGGGGGGGCCAATCAGCCCCAGCATTTT
cdr3_aa: CASTLTGGANQPQHF
j_call: TRBJ1-5
d_call: .
clone_size: few
v_call: TRBV19

cdr3_nt: TGTGCCAGCAGCGCGGACAGACGAGAGCTGTTTTTT
cdr3_aa: CASSADRRELFF
j_call: TRBJ2-2
d_call: .
clone_size: .
v_call: TRBV7-8

cdr3_nt: TGTGCCAGCAGCGTAGGCCCGGGAAGTAGGGACAATGAGCAGTTCTTC
cdr3_aa: CASSVGPGSRDNEQFF
j_call: TRBJ2-1
d_call: .
clone_size: .
v_call: TRBV9

cdr3_nt: TGCGCCAGCAGCCAAGAAGCCCTAGCGGGAGTGGCAGATACGCAGTATTTT
cdr3_aa: CASSQEALAGVADTQYF
j_call: TRBJ2-3
d_call: TRBD2
clone_size: .
v_call: TRBV4-1

cdr3_nt: TGTGCCAGCAGCCAAGAAGGGGATAGCGGGGGGACCGGGGAGCTGTTTTTT
cdr3_aa: CASSQEGDSGGTGELFF
j_call: TRBJ2-2
d_call: TRBD2
clone_size: .
v_call: TRBV4-2

cdr3_nt: TGTGCCAGCAGTGAACAGGGGTTGGCTGAAAAACTGTTTTTT
cdr3_aa: CASSEQGLAEKLFF
j_call: TRBJ1-4
d_call: .
clone_size: once
v_call: TRBV6-1

cdr3_nt: TGCAGCGCCGGGACAGGGCTGGGGCCTAACTATGGCTACACCTTC
cdr3_aa: CSAGTGLGPNYGYTF
j_call: TRBJ1-2
d_call: TRBD1
clone_size: few
v_call: TRBV29-1

cdr3_nt: TGCGCCAGCAGCTTGGGGTCTAGCGGGGAGACCCAGTACTTC
cdr3_aa: CASSLGSSGETQYF
j_call: TRBJ2-5
d_call: TRBD2
clone_size: .
v_call: TRBV5-1

cdr3_nt: TGTGCCAGCAGCCAAGATTGGGGCAGCTCTGGAAACACCATATATTTT
cdr3_aa: CASSQDWGSSGNTIYF
j_call: TRBJ1-3
d_call: .
clone_size: few
v_call: TRBV14

cdr3_nt: TGTGCCAGCAGCTTGTGGGGAGGGGGCACCGGGGAGCTGTTTTTT
cdr3_aa: CASSLWGGGTGELFF
j_call: TRBJ2-2
d_call: .
clone_size: .
v_call: TRBV7-2

cdr3_nt: TGTGCCAGCAGCCTATATTCGAACACTGAAGCTTTCTTT
cdr3_aa: CASSLYSNTEAFF
j_call: TRBJ1-1
d_call: .
clone_size: .
v_call: TRBV3-1/TRBV3-2

cdr3_nt: TGTGCCAGCAGCGTAGGTCCGGGAAACTATGGCTACACCTTC
cdr3_aa: CASSVGPGNYGYTF
j_call: TRBJ1-2
d_call: .
clone_size: .
v_call: TRBV9

cdr3_nt: TGTGCCACGGGACAGGGGAACACCTACGAGCAGTACTTC
cdr3_aa: CATGQGNTYEQYF
j_call: TRBJ2-7
d_call: TRBD1
clone_size: .
v_call: TRBV10-3

cdr3_nt: TGTGCCAGCAGCACGGCGACAGGCAATCAGCCCCAGCATTTT
cdr3_aa: CASSTATGNQPQHF
j_call: TRBJ1-5
d_call: .
clone_size: .
v_call: TRBV7-9

cdr3_nt: TGTGCCAGCAGCCCCAGACTAGGCTCAGATACGCAGTATTTT
cdr3_aa: CASSPRLGSDTQYF
j_call: TRBJ2-3
d_call: .
clone_size: .
v_call: TRBV9

cdr3_nt: TGTGCCAGCAGCCAAGGGGAGGGCGTCCTGACTTTC
cdr3_aa: CASSQGEGVLTF
j_call: TRBJ2-6
d_call: TRBD2
clone_size: .
v_call: TRBV14

cdr3_nt: TGCGCCACCAAGGCAGGGGCCTCTAATGAAAAACTGTTTTTT
cdr3_aa: CATKAGASNEKLFF
j_call: TRBJ1-4
d_call: .
clone_size: .
v_call: TRBV10-2

cdr3_nt: TGTGCCAGCTCACCACCTACGACAGGCTCGGACGCTTTCTTT
cdr3_aa: CASSPPTTGSDAFF
j_call: TRBJ1-1
d_call: .
clone_size: .
v_call: TRBV18

cdr3_nt: TGCGCCAGCAGCTTTACAGGGGGGAACACTGAAGCTTTCTTT
cdr3_aa: CASSFTGGNTEAFF
j_call: TRBJ1-1
d_call: TRBD1
clone_size: .
v_call: TRBV5-1

cdr3_nt: TGTGCCAGCAGCTCCCCTAGCGGGGGGCGGGACAATGAGCAGTTCTTC
cdr3_aa: CASSSPSGGRDNEQFF
j_call: TRBJ2-1
d_call: TRBD2
clone_size: .
v_call: TRBV11-1

cdr3_nt: TGTGCCAGCAGGCCAATCCAGGGTCACACTGAAGCTTTCTTT
cdr3_aa: CASRPIQGHTEAFF
j_call: TRBJ1-1
d_call: .
clone_size: once
v_call: TRBV6-5

cdr3_nt: TGCGCCAGCAGCTTGGATCACAGGGAAGGGGAGCAGTACTTC
cdr3_aa: CASSLDHREGEQYF
j_call: TRBJ2-7
d_call: .
clone_size: .
v_call: TRBV5-1

cdr3_nt: TGTGCCAGCAGGGCAAGACTAGCGGGGGGTGGATATACGCAGTATTTT
cdr3_aa: CASRARLAGGGYTQYF
j_call: TRBJ2-3
d_call: TRBD2
clone_size: once
v_call: TRBV2

cdr3_nt: TGTGCCAGCAGCATAGGACAGGGGATAGGTAAAGAGACCCAGTACTTC
cdr3_aa: CASSIGQGIGKETQYF
j_call: TRBJ2-5
d_call: TRBD1
clone_size: few
v_call: TRBV5-5

cdr3_nt: TGTGCCAGCAGTCCACTTTGGGGGCGAGGTCACAATCAGCCCCAGCATTTT
cdr3_aa: CASSPLWGRGHNQPQHF
j_call: TRBJ1-5
d_call: .
clone_size: .
v_call: TRBV6-2/TRBV6-3

cdr3_nt: TGTGCCAGCAGCGCACAGGGTAACACTGAAGCTTTCTTT
cdr3_aa: CASSAQGNTEAFF
j_call: TRBJ1-1
d_call: .
clone_size: once
v_call: TRBV3-1/TRBV3-2

cdr3_nt: TGTGCCAGCAGCTTCGGGACAGGGGGAAAACTGTTTTTT
cdr3_aa: CASSFGTGGKLFF
j_call: TRBJ1-4
d_call: TRBD1
clone_size: .
v_call: TRBV7-9

cdr3_nt: TGTGCCAGCAGCTCCCTAAGAAGGGGGCTAGGTGAAAAACTGTTTTTT
cdr3_aa: CASSSLRRGLGEKLFF
j_call: TRBJ1-4
d_call: TRBD1
clone_size: .
v_call: TRBV11-3

cdr3_nt: TGCGCCAGCAGCTTGGCGATAACGGAAGAGACCCAGTACTTC
cdr3_aa: CASSLAITEETQYF
j_call: TRBJ2-5
d_call: .
clone_size: few
v_call: TRBV5-1

cdr3_nt: TGTGCCATCAGTGAGTCCGGGGATGGCTACACCTTC
cdr3_aa: CAISESGDGYTF
j_call: TRBJ1-2
d_call: .
clone_size: many
v_call: TRBV10-3

cdr3_nt: TGTGCCAGCAGCTTTGGTTTCCTCCCCGGCGAGCAGTACTTC
cdr3_aa: CASSFGFLPGEQYF
j_call: TRBJ2-7
d_call: .
clone_size: few
v_call: TRBV5-6

cdr3_nt: TGTGCCAGCAGTCCCGGGACAGGGCCTGGCTACACCTTC
cdr3_aa: CASSPGTGPGYTF
j_call: TRBJ1-2
d_call: TRBD1
clone_size: .
v_call: TRBV6-5

cdr3_nt: TGTGCCAGCAGCTTAGCGGGAGGGTACAATGAGCAGTTCTTC
cdr3_aa: CASSLAGGYNEQFF
j_call: TRBJ2-1
d_call: TRBD2
clone_size: .
v_call: TRBV7-9

cdr3_nt: TGCGCCAGCAGCCGAGATAGCAATCAGCCCCAGCATTTT
cdr3_aa: CASSRDSNQPQHF
j_call: TRBJ1-5
d_call: .
clone_size: .
v_call: TRBV5-1

cdr3_nt: TGCGCCAGCAGCTTGCGAGCGGCGACCTCTGGAAACACCATATATTTT
cdr3_aa: CASSLRAATSGNTIYF
j_call: TRBJ1-3
d_call: .
clone_size: .
v_call: TRBV5-1

cdr3_nt: TGCGCCAGCAGCCCACGGACAGGAAGGGGCTACGAGCAGTACTTC
cdr3_aa: CASSPRTGRGYEQYF
j_call: TRBJ2-7
d_call: TRBD1
clone_size: .
v_call: TRBV4-1

cdr3_nt: TGTGCCAGCTCACCGACACCCCGGGAGACCCAGTACTTC
cdr3_aa: CASSPTPRETQYF
j_call: TRBJ2-5
d_call: .
clone_size: .
v_call: TRBV18

cdr3_nt: TGCGCCAGCAGTGAGAGGGGGCGAGCGGATACGCAGTATTTT
cdr3_aa: CASSERGRADTQYF
j_call: TRBJ2-3
d_call: TRBD1
clone_size: .
v_call: TRBV10-2

cdr3_nt: TGTGCCAGCCTAGCGGGGGCGAGCACAGATACGCAGTATTTT
cdr3_aa: CASLAGASTDTQYF
j_call: TRBJ2-3
d_call: TRBD2
clone_size: .
v_call: TRBV2

cdr3_nt: TGTGCCAGCAGCCCTGGGGGGAGCGGCGGCTCCGGGGAGCTGTTTTTT
cdr3_aa: CASSPGGSGGSGELFF
j_call: TRBJ2-2
d_call: .
clone_size: .
v_call: TRBV14

cdr3_nt: TGTGCCAGCAGCCCTCAGACAGGGCGTTCGGAGACCCAGTACTTC
cdr3_aa: CASSPQTGRSETQYF
j_call: TRBJ2-5
d_call: .
clone_size: few
v_call: TRBV21-1

cdr3_nt: TGTGCCAGCAGCCCCGGGTATAGGAAGGCGGCCTACGAGCAGTACTTC
cdr3_aa: CASSPGYRKAAYEQYF
j_call: TRBJ2-7
d_call: .
clone_size: .
v_call: TRBV7-2

cdr3_nt: TGCGCCAGCAGTCCAGGGGGTGGACAAGAGACCCAGTACTTC
cdr3_aa: CASSPGGGQETQYF
j_call: TRBJ2-5
d_call: TRBD1
clone_size: .
v_call: TRBV5-1

cdr3_nt: TGTGCCAGTAGCTTAACCGGGACAGCTAGCTACGAGCAGTACTTC
cdr3_aa: CASSLTGTASYEQYF
j_call: TRBJ2-7
d_call: TRBD1
clone_size: .
v_call: TRBV19

cdr3_nt: TGTGCCAGCTCACCACCGGGCAGTGGGGCAAGCACAGATACGCAGTATTTT
cdr3_aa: CASSPPGSGASTDTQYF
j_call: TRBJ2-3
d_call: .
clone_size: once
v_call: TRBV18